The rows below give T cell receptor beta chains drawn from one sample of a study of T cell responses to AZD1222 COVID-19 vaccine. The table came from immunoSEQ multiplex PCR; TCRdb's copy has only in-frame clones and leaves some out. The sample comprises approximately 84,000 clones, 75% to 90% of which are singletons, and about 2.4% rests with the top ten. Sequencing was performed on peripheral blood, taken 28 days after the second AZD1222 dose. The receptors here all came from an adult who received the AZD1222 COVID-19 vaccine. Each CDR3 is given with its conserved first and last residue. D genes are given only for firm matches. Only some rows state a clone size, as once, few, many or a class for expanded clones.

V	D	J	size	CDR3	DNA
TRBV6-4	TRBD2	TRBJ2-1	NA	CASSVLAGGVDEQFF	TGTGCCAGCAGTGTACTAGCGGGGGGCGTGGATGAGCAGTTCTTC
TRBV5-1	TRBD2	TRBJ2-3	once	CASSPAGAGGRDTQYF	TGCGCCAGCAGCCCCGCCGGAGCGGGGGGGCGAGATACGCAGTATTTT
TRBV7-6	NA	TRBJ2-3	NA	CASSLWLDTQYF	TGTGCCAGCAGCTTATGGTTAGATACGCAGTATTTT
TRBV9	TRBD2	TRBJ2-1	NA	CASSNPSRLAVVEQFF	TGTGCCAGCAGTAATCCCTCCAGGCTAGCGGTTGTCGAGCAGTTCTTC
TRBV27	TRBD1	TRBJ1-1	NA	CASSQLQGGMNTEAFF	TGTGCCAGCAGTCAATTACAGGGGGGGATGAACACTGAAGCTTTCTTT
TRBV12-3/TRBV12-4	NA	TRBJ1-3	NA	CASSSPGNTIYF	TGTGCCAGCAGTAGCCCTGGAAACACCATATATTTT
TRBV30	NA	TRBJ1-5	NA	CAWSVSGGGGQPQHF	TGTGCCTGGAGTGTATCTGGTGGGGGAGGTCAGCCCCAGCATTTT
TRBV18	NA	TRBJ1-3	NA	CASSPRAGVGNTIYF	TGTGCCAGCTCACCACGGGCCGGGGTTGGAAACACCATATATTTT
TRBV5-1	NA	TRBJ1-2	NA	CASSLGQLANYGYTF	TGCGCCAGCAGCCTAGGACAGTTAGCTAACTATGGCTACACCTTC
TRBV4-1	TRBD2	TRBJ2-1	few	CASSQDSSGYNEQFF	TGCGCCAGCAGCCAAGATTCTAGCGGCTACAATGAGCAGTTCTTC
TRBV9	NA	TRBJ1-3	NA	CASSVMGGFSGNTIYF	TGTGCCAGCAGCGTAATGGGAGGGTTCTCTGGAAACACCATATATTTT
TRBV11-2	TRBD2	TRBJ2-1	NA	CASSLTSAGEVAQFF	TGTGCCAGCAGCTTAACTTCAGCGGGAGAAGTGGCGCAGTTCTTC
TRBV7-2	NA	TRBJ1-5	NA	CASSSGQFSNQPQHF	TGTGCCAGCAGCTCAGGACAGTTTAGCAATCAGCCCCAGCATTTT
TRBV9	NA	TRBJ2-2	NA	CASTVSGTTHTGELFF	TGTGCCAGCACTGTGTCGGGCACCACGCACACCGGGGAGCTGTTTTTT
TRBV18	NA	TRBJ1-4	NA	CASSPTEADEKLFF	TGTGCCAGCTCACCAACTGAGGCTGATGAAAAACTGTTTTTT
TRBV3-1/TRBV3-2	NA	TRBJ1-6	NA	CASSQERASPLHF	TGTGCCAGCAGCCAAGAGCGGGCTTCACCCCTCCACTTT
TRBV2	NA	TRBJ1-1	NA	CASSALSQEAFF	TGTGCCAGCAGTGCTTTGAGTCAGGAAGCTTTCTTT
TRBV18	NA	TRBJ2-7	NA	CASSPPTKEEQYF	TGTGCCAGCTCACCACCGACCAAGGAAGAGCAGTACTTC
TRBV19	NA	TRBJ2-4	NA	CASSLEGGFGNIQYF	TGTGCCAGTAGTTTAGAGGGGGGATTTGGAAACATTCAGTACTTC
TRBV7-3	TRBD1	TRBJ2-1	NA	CASSRDSYNEQFF	TGTGCCAGCAGCAGGGACAGCTACAATGAGCAGTTCTTC
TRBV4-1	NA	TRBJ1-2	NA	CASSQDPADNYGYTF	TGCGCCAGCAGCCAAGACCCAGCGGACAACTATGGCTACACCTTC
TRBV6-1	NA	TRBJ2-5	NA	CASSADGSGGVETQYF	TGTGCCAGCAGTGCCGATGGTAGCGGAGGGGTGGAGACCCAGTACTTC
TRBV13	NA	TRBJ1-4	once	CASSSIATNEKLFF	TGTGCCAGCAGCTCAATTGCAACTAATGAAAAACTGTTTTTT
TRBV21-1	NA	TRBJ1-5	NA	CASGPGQGVNSNQPQHF	TGTGCCAGCGGACCGGGACAGGGGGTCAATAGCAATCAGCCCCAGCATTTT